The source of this T cell receptor beta chain is a study of shared T cell receptors in the human thymus. This CDR3 is 15 amino acids long. Germline V gives CDR1 SEHNR, CDR2 FQNEAQ (reference sequence). V was trimmed by 2 bases and J by 3 bases, leaving 11 bases between them. The assay was immunoSEQ multiplex PCR, and TCRdb's table has in-frame clones only and misses some. The sample lists some 720,000 clones, around 89% occurring once. These data also formed part of another study, on human thymus T cells. That source notes: What related research reported was that thymic repertoires overlapped highly among unrelated individuals.

The gene calls are TRBV7-9 and TRBJ1-5, with D maybe TRBD1 (5 bases). This clonotype was obtained from a boy under two years old with a congenital heart defect. Sequencing was performed on thymocytes. The CDR3 reads CASSLSREDNQPQHF. As DNA, the CDR3 is TGTGCCAGCAGCTTATCCAGGGAGGACAATCAGCCCCAGCATTTT.